The present TCR beta chain was sequenced within a study of cytomegalovirus exposure and HLA in healthy donors. Whole-study findings and limits: Reported findings show TCR beta sequences accurately forecast HLA-A and HLA-B alleles in most subjects. A later analysis linked a missense variant in DCLRE1C to the trimming of TCR beta V and J genes. Testing in vitro showed a few CMV-associated chains specific for CMV antigens.

Germline CDR1 and CDR2: LGHNA and YNFKEQ. The CDR3 totals 14 residues. Trimming at V came to 2 bases and at J to 6 bases, leaving 5 bases not matched to a gene. Details on this clone: What it binds is unknown.

Primers for the PCR totalled 60 Vbeta and 13 Jbeta. Libraries were prepared by immunoSEQ multiplex PCR; TCRdb keeps only in-frame clonotypes and omits some of them. This table holds 140,000 to 150,000 clones, around 79% found once. The sequenced sample consisted of PBMCs. The receptor comes from a man aged 40-50 years in good health and CMV-seropositive. The chain is built from TRBV4-2 and TRBJ2-3; TRBD2 aligns across 7 bases. DNA for the CDR3: TGTGCCAGCAGCCAAAGCGGGATAGAGGATACGCAGTATTTT. Translated, it gives CASSQSGIEDTQYF.